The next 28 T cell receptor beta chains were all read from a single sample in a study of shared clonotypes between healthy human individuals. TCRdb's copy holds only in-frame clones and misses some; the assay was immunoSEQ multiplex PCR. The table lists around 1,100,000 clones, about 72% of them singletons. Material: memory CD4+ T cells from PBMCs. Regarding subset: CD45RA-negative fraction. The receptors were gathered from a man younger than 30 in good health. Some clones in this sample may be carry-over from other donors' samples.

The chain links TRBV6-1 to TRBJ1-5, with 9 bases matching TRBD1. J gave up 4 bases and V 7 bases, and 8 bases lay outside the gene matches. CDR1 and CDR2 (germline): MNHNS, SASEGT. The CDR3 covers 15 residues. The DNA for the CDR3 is TGTGCCAGCAACCCCGGGACAGGGACAAATCAGCCCCAGCATTTT. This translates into CASNPGTGTNQPQHF.

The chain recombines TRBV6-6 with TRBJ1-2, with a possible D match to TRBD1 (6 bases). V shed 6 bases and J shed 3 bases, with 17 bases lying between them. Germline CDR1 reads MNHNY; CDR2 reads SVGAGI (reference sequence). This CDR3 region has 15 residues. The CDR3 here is CASSLSGASDYGYTF. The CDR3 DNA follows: TGTGCCAGCAGCCTCTCGGGGGCTAGTGACTATGGCTACACCTTC.

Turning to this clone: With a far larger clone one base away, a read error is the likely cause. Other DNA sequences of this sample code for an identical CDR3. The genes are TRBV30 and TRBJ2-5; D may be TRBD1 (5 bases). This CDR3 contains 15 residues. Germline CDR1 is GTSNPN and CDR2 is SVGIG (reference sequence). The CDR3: CAWSVLGHGQETQYF. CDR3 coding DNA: TGCGCCTGGAGTGTACTCGGACACGGCCAAGAGACCCAGTACTTC. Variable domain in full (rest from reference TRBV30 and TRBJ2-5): SQTIHQWPATLVQPVGSPLSLECTVEGTSNPNLYWYRQAAGRGLQLLFYSVGIGQISSEVPQNLSASRPQDRQFILSSKKLLLSDSGFYLCAWSVLGHGQETQYFGPGTRLLVL.

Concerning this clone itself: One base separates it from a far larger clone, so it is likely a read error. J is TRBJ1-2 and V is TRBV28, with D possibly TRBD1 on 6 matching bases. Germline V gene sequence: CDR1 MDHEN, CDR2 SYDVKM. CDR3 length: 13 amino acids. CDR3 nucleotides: TGTGCCAGCAGTTTATCAGGGGCCTATGGCTACGCCTTC. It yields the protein CASSLSGAYGYAF.

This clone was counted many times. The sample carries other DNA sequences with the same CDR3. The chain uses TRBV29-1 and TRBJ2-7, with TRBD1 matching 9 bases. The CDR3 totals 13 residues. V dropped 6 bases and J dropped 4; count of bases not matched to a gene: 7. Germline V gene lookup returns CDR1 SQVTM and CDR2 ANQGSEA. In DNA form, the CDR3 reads TGCAGCGTGGGGGGACAGGGCGTATACGAGCAGTACTTC. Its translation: CSVGGQGVYEQYF.

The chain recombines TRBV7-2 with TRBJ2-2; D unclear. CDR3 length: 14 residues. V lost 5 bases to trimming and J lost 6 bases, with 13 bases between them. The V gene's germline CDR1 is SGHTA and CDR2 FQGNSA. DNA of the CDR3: TGTGCCAGCAGCCCCATCAGTCGCCCCGGGGAGCTGTTTTTT. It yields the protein CASSPISRPGELFF.

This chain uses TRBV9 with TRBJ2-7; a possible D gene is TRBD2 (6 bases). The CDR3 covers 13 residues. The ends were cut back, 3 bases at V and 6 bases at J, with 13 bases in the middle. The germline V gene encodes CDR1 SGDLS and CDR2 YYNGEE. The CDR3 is CASSATLGGEQYF. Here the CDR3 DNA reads TGTGCCAGCAGCGCGACCCTGGGAGGCGAGCAGTACTTC.

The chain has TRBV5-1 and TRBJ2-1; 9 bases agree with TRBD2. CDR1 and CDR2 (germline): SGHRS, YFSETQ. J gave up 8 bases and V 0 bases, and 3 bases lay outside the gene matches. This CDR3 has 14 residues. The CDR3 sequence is CASSLEAGGDEQFF. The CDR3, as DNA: TGCGCCAGCAGCTTGGAAGCGGGAGGCGATGAGCAGTTCTTC.

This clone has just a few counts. The CDR3 DNA is TGTGCCAGCAGGGGGGACAGGGGGCATGAAAAACTGTTTTTT. Encoded protein: CASRGDRGHEKLFF. The chain joins TRBV2 to TRBJ1-4; 12 nucleotides line up with TRBD1. Germline CDR1 reads SNHLY; CDR2 reads FYNNEI. With V trimmed by 6 bases and J by 6 bases, 2 bases remained unmatched. This CDR3 region has 14 residues.

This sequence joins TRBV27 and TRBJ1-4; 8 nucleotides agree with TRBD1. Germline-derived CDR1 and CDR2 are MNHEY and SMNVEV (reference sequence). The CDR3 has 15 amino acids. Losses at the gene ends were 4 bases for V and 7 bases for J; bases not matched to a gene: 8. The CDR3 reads CASSSQGASFEKLFF. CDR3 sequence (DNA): TGTGCCAGCAGTTCGCAGGGGGCCTCTTTTGAAAAACTGTTTTTT.

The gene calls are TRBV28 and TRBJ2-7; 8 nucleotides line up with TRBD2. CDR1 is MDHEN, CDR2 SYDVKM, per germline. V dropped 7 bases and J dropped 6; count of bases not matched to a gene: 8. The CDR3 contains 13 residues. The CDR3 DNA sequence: TGTGCCAGCACCTCGGGGGGGGTAGGCGAGCAGTACTTC. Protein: CASTSGGVGEQYF. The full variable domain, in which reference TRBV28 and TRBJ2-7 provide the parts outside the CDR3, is DVKVTQSSRYLVKRTGEKVFLECVQDMDHENMFWYRQDPGLGLRLIYFSYDVKMKEKGDIPEGYSVSREKKERFSLILESASTNQTSMYLCASTSGGVGEQYFGPGTRLTVT.

CDR3 nucleotides: TGTGCCAGCAGCTCGGACAAGCTCGAGCAGTACTTC. This encodes CASSSDKLEQYF. The rearrangement joins TRBV5-6 to TRBJ2-7, with TRBD1 as a possible D gene (5 bases). V lost 3 bases and J lost 6, with 10 bases in between. The CDR3 runs to 12 residues. Germline values: CDR1 SGHDT, CDR2 YYEEEE.

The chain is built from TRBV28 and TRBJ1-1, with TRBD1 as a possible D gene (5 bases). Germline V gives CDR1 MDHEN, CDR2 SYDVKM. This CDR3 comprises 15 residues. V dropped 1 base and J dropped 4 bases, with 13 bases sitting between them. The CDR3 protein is CASSLSRAGGTEAFF. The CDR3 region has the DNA TGTGCCAGCAGTTTATCCAGGGCTGGAGGCACTGAAGCTTTCTTT.

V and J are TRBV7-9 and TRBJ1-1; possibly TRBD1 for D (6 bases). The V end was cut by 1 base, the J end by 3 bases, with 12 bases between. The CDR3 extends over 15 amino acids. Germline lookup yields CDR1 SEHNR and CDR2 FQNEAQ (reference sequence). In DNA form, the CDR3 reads TGTGCCAGCAGCTTAGGAGGGGGGACGGACACTGAAGCTTTCTTT. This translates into CASSLGGGTDTEAFF.

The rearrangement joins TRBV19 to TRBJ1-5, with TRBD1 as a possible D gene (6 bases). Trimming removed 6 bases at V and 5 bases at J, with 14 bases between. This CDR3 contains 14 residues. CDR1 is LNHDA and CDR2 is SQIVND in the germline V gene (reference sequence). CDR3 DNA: TGTGCCAGTAGGCCACAGGGAGATGATCAGCCCCAGCATTTT. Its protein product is CASRPQGDDQPQHF.

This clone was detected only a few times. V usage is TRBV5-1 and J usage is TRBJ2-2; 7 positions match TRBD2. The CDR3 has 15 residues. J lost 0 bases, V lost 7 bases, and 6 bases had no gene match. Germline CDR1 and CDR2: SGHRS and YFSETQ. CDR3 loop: CASGAGDPNTGELFF. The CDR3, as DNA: TGCGCCAGCGGGGCGGGAGACCCGAACACCGGGGAGCTGTTTTTT.

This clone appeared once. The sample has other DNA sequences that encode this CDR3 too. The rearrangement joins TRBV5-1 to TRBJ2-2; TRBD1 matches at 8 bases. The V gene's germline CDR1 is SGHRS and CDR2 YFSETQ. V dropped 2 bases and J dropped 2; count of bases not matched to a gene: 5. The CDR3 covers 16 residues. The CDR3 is CASSLVAGGNTGELFF. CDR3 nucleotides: TGCGCCAGCAGCTTAGTTGCAGGGGGCAACACCGGGGAGCTGTTTTTT.

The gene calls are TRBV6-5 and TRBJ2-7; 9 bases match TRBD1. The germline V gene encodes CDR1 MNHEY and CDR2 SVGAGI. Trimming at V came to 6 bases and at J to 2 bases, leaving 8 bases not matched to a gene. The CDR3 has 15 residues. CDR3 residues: CASRFEQGATYEQYF. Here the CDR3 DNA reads TGTGCCAGCAGGTTTGAACAGGGGGCCACCTACGAGCAGTACTTC.

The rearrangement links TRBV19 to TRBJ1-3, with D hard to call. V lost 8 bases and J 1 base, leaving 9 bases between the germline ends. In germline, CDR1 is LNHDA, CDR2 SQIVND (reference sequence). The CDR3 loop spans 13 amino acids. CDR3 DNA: TGTGCCAGTGGTACGGGATCTGGAAACACCATATATTTT. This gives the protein CASGTGSGNTIYF.

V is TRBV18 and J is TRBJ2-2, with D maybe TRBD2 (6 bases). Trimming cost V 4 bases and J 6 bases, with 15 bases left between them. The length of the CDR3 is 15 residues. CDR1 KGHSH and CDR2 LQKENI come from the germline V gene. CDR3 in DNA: TGTGCCAGCTCACAGCAGATACCGGGGGCCGGGGAGCTGTTTTTT. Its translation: CASSQQIPGAGELFF.

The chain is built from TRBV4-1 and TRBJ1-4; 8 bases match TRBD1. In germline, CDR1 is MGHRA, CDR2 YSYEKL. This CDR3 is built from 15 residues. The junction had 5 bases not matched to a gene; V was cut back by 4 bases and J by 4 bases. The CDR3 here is CASSPTGGFNEKLFF. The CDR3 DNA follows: TGCGCCAGCAGCCCAACAGGGGGTTTTAATGAAAAACTGTTTTTT.

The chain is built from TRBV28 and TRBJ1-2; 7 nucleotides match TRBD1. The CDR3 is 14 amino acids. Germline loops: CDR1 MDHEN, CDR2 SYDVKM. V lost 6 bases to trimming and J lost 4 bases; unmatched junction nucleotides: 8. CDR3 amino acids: CASSLDRAFYGYTF. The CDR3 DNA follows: TGTGCCAGCAGCCTCGACAGGGCCTTCTATGGCTACACCTTC.

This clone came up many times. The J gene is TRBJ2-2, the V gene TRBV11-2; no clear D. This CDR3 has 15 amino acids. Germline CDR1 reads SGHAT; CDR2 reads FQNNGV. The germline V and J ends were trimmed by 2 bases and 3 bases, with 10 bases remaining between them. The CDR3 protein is CASSLTPKDTGELFF. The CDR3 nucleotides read TGTGCCAGCAGCTTAACACCCAAGGACACCGGGGAGCTGTTTTTT.

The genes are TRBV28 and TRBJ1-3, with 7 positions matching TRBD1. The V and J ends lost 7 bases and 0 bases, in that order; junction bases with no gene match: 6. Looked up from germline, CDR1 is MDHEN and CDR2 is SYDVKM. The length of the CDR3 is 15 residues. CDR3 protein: CASTPGQSSGNTIYF. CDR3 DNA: TGTGCCAGCACCCCGGGACAGAGCTCTGGAAACACCATATATTTT. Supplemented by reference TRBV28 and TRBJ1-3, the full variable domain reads DVKVTQSSRYLVKRTGEKVFLECVQDMDHENMFWYRQDPGLGLRLIYFSYDVKMKEKGDIPEGYSVSREKKERFSLILESASTNQTSMYLCASTPGQSSGNTIYFGEGSWLTVV.

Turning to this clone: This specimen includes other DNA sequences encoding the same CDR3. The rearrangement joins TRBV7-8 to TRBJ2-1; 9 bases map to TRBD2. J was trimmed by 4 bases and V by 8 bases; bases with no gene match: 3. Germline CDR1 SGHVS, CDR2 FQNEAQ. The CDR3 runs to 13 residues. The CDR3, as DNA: TGTGCCAGCGGCCTAGCGGGGTACAATGAGCAGTTCTTC. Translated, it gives CASGLAGYNEQFF.

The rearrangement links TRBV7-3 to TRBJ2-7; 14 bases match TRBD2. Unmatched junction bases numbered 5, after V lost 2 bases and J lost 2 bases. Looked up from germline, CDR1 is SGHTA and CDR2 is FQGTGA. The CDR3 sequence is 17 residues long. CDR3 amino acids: CASSLRGTSGSPYEQYF. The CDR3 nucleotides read TGTGCCAGCAGCTTACGAGGGACTAGCGGGAGTCCCTACGAGCAGTACTTC.

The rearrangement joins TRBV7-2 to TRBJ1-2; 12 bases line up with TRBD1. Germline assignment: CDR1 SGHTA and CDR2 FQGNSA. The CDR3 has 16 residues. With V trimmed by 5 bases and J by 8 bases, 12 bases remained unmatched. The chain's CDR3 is CASSPITGTGGNGYTF. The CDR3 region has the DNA TGTGCCAGCAGCCCTATTACAGGGACAGGGGGCAACGGCTACACCTTC.

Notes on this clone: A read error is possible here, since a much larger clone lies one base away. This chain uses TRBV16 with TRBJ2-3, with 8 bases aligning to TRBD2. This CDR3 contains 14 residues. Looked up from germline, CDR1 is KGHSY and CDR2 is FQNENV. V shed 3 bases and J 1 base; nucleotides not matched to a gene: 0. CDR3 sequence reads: CASSQTSGTDTQYF. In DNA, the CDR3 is TGTGCCAGCAGCCAGACTAGCGGCACAGATACGCAGTATTTT.